This T cell receptor beta chain comes out of a study of blood T cell repertoires in COVID-19. For the study at large: Nucleic acid was either cDNA or gDNA, and it came from T cells, B-cell-depleted T cells, or PBMCs.

Authors' analysis steps: Scientists estimated how many nucleated cells there were by amplifying reference gene primers. The table came from immunoSEQ multiplex PCR; TCRdb's copy has only in-frame clones and leaves some out. The DNA was the basis for D and trimming; V, J and clone size are from that table. The top ten hold roughly 3% of the sample, which has 200,000 to 300,000 clones, approximately 84% seen once. Germline CDR1 and CDR2: GTSNPN and SVGIG (reference sequence). The CDR3 extends over 15 amino acids. V dropped 5 bases and J dropped 0 bases, with 16 bases sitting between them. This clone appeared a few times.

This sequence was found in a woman under 40 who had recovered from COVID-19. V and J are TRBV30 and TRBJ1-1, with D unresolved. The source material was peripheral blood. The CDR3 region has the DNA TGTGCCTGGGATACCTACGAGGGATTGAACACTGAAGCTTTCTTT. This translates into CAWDTYEGLNTEAFF.